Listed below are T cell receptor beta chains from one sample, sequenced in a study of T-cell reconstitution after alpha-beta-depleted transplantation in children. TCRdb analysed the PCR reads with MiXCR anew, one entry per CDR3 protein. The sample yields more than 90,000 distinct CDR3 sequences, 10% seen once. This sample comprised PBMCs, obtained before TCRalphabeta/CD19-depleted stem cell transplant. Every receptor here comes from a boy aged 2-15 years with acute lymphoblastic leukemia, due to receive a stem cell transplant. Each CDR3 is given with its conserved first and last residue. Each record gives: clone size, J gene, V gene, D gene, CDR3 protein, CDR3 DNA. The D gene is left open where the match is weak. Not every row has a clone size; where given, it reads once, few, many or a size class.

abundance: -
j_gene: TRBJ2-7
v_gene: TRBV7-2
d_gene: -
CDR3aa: CASQNYPEEQYF
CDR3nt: TGTGCCAGCCAAAACTACCCGGAGGAGCAGTACTTC

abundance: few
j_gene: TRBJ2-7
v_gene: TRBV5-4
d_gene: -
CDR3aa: CASSKGVLGEQYF
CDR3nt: TGTGCCAGCAGCAAGGGGGTGCTGGGGGAGCAGTACTTC

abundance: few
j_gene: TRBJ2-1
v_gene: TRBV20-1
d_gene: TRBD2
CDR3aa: CSARDLAGGGNEQFF
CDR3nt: TGCAGTGCTAGAGATCTGGCGGGAGGGGGCAATGAGCAGTTCTTC

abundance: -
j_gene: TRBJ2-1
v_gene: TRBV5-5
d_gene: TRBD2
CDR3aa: CASSSTSGRTTEQFF
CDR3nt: TGTGCCAGCAGCTCAACTAGCGGAAGAACGACCGAGCAGTTCTTC

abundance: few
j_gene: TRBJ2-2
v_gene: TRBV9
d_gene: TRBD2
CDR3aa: CASSVVGLAKGNPTGELFF
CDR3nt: TGTGCCAGCAGCGTAGTTGGACTAGCGAAAGGGAACCCCACCGGGGAGCTGTTTTTT

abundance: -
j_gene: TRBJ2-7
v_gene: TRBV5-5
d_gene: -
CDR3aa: CASSLIRADNEQYF
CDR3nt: TGTGCCAGCAGCCTAATCAGGGCGGATAACGAGCAGTACTTC

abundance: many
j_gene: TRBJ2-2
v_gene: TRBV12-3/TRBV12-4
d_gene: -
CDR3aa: CASSTSYTGELFF
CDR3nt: TGTGCCAGCAGTACGTCCTACACCGGGGAGCTGTTTTTT

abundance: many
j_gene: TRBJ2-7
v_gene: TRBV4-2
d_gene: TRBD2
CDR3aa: CASSQASGLAGGLPHEQYF
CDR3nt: TGTGCCAGCAGCCAGGCTTCGGGACTAGCGGGAGGGCTCCCCCACGAGCAGTACTTC

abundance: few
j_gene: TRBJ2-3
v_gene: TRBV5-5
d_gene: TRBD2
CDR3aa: CASNYQLGLATDTQYF
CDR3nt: TGTGCCAGCAACTACCAATTGGGACTAGCCACAGATACGCAGTATTTT

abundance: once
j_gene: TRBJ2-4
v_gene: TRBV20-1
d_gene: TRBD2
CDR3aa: CSARVASGSRAKNIQYF
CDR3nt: TGCAGTGCTAGAGTCGCTAGCGGGAGCCGAGCCAAAAACATTCAGTACTTC

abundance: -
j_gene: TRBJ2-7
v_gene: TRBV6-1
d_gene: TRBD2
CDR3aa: CASTGLAGLLGYEQYF
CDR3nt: TGTGCCAGCACCGGACTAGCGGGACTCCTTGGCTACGAGCAGTACTTC

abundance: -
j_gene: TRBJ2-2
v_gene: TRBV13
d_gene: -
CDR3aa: CASSGILAYANTGELFF
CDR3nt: TGTGCCAGCAGCGGGATTTTAGCGTACGCGAACACCGGGGAGCTGTTTTTT

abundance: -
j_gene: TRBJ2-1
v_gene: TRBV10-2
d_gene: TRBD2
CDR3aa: CASSELAAYNEQFF
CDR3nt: TGCGCCAGCAGTGAGCTAGCGGCCTACAATGAGCAGTTCTTC

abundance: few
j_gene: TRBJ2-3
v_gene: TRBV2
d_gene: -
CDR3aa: CASAEDLSSTDTQYF
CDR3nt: TGTGCCAGCGCCGAGGACCTCTCTAGCACAGATACGCAGTATTTT

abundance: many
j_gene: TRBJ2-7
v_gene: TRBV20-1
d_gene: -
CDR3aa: CSVEGGSTYEQYF
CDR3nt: TGCAGTGTTGAGGGAGGTAGTACCTACGAGCAGTACTTC

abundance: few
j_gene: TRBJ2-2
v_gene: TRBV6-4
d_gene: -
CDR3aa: CASSDSKVSDTGELFF
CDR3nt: TGTGCCAGCAGTGACTCGAAGGTTTCAGACACCGGGGAGCTGTTTTTT

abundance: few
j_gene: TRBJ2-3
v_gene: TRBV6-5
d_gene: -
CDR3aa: CASSYRTLGDTQYF
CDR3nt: TGTGCCAGCAGTTACCGGACTTTGGGGGATACGCAGTATTTT

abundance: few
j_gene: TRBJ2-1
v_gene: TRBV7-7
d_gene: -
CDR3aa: CASSPLRSYNEQFF
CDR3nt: TGTGCCAGCAGCCCGCTCCGCTCCTACAATGAGCAGTTCTTC

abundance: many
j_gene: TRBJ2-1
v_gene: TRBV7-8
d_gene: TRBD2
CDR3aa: CASSLAPGLAGGLDEQFF
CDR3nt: TGTGCCAGCAGCTTAGCCCCCGGACTAGCGGGAGGGCTCGATGAGCAGTTCTTC

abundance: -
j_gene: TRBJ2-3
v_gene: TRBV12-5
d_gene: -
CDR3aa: CASGPGVIDTQYF
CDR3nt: TGTGCTAGTGGTCCCGGGGTAATAGATACGCAGTATTTT

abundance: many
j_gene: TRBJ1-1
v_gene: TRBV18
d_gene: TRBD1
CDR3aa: CASSLRGTGSRGTEAFF
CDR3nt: TGTGCCAGCTCACTCCGAGGGACAGGCAGCAGGGGTACTGAAGCTTTCTTT

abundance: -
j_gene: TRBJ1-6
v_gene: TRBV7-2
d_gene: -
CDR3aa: CASSLTGRNSPLHF
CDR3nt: TGTGCCAGCAGCTTAACAGGGAGGAATTCACCCCTCCACTTT

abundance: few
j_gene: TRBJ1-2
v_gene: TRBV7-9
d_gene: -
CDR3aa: CASSLIISYGYTF
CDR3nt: TGTGCCAGCAGCTTAATCATCAGCTATGGCTACACCTTC

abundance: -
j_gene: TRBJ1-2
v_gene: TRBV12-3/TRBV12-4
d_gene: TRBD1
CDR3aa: CASSSSDRERGGYTF
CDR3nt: TGTGCCAGCAGTTCCTCAGACAGGGAAAGGGGTGGCTACACCTTC

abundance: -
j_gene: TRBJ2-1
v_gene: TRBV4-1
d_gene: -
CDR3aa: CASSQYLRADEQFF
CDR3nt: TGCGCCAGCAGCCAGTACCTTCGGGCGGATGAGCAGTTCTTC

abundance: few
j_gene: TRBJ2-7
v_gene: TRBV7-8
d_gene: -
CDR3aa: CASSLAQETLREQYF
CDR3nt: TGTGCCAGCAGCTTAGCGCAAGAGACTCTACGCGAGCAGTACTTC

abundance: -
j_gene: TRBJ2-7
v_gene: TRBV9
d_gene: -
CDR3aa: CASSVGPGYEQYF
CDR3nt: TGTGCCAGCAGCGTAGGACCGGGCTACGAGCAGTACTTC